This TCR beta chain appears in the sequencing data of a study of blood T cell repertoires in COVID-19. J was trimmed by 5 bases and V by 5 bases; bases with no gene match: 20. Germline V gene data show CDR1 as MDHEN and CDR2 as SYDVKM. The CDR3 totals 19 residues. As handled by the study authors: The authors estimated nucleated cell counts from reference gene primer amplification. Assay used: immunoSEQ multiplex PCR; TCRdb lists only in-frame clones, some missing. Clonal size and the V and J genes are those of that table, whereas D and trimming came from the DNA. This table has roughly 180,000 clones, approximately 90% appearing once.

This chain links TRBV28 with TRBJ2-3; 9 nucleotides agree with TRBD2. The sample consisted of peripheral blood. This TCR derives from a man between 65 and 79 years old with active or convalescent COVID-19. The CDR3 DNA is TGTGCCAGCAGTGGGACTAGCCCCCGCGATAGGACCAGGGGAGATACGCAGTATTTT. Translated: CASSGTSPRDRTRGDTQYF.